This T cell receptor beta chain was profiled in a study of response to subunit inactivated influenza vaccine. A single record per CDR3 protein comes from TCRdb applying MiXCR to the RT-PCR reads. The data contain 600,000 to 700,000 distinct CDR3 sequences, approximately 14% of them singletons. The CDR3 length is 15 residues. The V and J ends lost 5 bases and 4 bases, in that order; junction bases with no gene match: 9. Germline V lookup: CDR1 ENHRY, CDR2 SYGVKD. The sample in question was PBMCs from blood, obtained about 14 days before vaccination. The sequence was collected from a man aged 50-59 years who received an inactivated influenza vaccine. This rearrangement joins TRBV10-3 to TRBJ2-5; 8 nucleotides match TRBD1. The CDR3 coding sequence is TGTGCCATCAGTCAAAGGACAGGGAATTTAGAGACCCAGTACTTC. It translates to CAISQRTGNLETQYF.